These 2 T cell receptor beta chains came from one sample sequenced in a study of beta chain features in type 1 diabetes. cDNA synthesis used the whole RNA isolate, giving expressed TCRB sequences. The protocol was immunoSEQ multiplex PCR, while the TCRdb copy is restricted to in-frame clones and leaves out a portion. The sample holds about 320,000 clones; around 13% are singletons and the top ten take 6.7%. Input material: central memory CD4+ T cells from blood. The source of these receptors is a man aged 25-45 years in good health.

This clone was detected only a few times. J is TRBJ1-5 and V is TRBV4-3, with D uncertain. The V gene's germline CDR1 is LGHNA and CDR2 YSLEER. The CDR3 sequence is 13 residues long. V lost 0 bases and J 4 bases, leaving 4 bases between the germline ends. CDR3 nucleotides: TGCGCCAGCAGCCAAGAGCGGAATCAGCCCCAGCATTTT. It translates to CASSQERNQPQHF.

The chain carries TRBV7-2 and TRBJ2-3; TRBD2 might be the D (5 bases). In germline, CDR1 is SGHTA, CDR2 FQGNSA. Between the trimmed V and J ends, which lost 0 bases and 6 bases, there was a span of 10 bases. CDR3 length: 14 amino acids. The CDR3 bases are TGTGCCAGCAGCTTAGCCCGGGGAAGGGATACGCAGTATTTT. Translated: CASSLARGRDTQYF. Looking up the rest from reference TRBV7-2 and TRBJ2-3 gives the full variable domain: GAGVSQSPSNKVTEKGKDVELRCDPISGHTALYWYRQSLGQGLEFLIYFQGNSAPDKSGLPSDRFSAERTGGSVSTLTIQRTQQEDSAVYLCASSLARGRDTQYFGPGTRLTVL.